The 15 T cell receptor beta chains below all came from one sample that was sequenced in a study of blood T cell repertoires in COVID-19. TCRdb's copy holds only in-frame clones and misses some; the assay was immunoSEQ multiplex PCR. The sample consists of under 300,000 clones, 80% to 90% of them appearing once. The sequenced material came from PBMCs or T cells enriched from blood (not recorded which). Receptor source: a man aged 18 to 35 who had recovered from COVID-19.

The genes are TRBV19 and TRBJ2-3; perhaps TRBD2 as D (5 bases). V shed 5 bases and J shed 2 bases, with 14 bases lying between them. The V gene's germline CDR1 is LNHDA and CDR2 SQIVND (reference sequence). CDR3 length equals 15 residues. CDR3 region: CASSLASGYTDTQYF. In DNA form, the CDR3 reads TGTGCCAGTAGTCTGGCGAGCGGTTACACAGATACGCAGTATTTT.

This clone has only one observation. The rearrangement joins TRBV4-1 to TRBJ2-5; TRBD1 matches 9 bases. Germline lookup yields CDR1 MGHRA and CDR2 YSYEKL. With 3 bases clipped from V and 5 bases from J, the junction kept 16 bases outside the gene matches. The length of the CDR3 is 18 residues. The CDR3 DNA is TGCGCCAGCAGCCATGGGACAGGGAATAGGGGGAGCAGGGAGACCCAGTACTTC. Translating it yields CASSHGTGNRGSRETQYF.

The chain links TRBV7-9 to TRBJ1-2; 9 bases match TRBD1. Germline CDR1 and CDR2: SEHNR and FQNEAQ (reference sequence). V was pared by 5 bases and J by 5 bases, with 9 bases of the junction left unmatched. The CDR3 length is 15 residues. This CDR3 reads CASSPVQGARYGYTF. The DNA of the CDR3 is TGTGCCAGCAGCCCCGTACAGGGGGCGCGGTATGGCTACACCTTC.

The chain has TRBV11-2 and TRBJ1-4; maybe TRBD1 (5 bases). Trimming left V 0 bases short and J 7 bases short, with 15 bases between. The CDR3 spans 16 residues. Germline CDR1 and CDR2: SGHAT and FQNNGV. The CDR3 reads CASSLDRVRISEKLFF. CDR3 DNA: TGTGCCAGCAGCTTAGACAGGGTCCGGATTAGTGAAAAACTGTTTTTT.

V usage is TRBV5-4 and J usage is TRBJ2-5; 10 bases map to TRBD2. Unmatched junction bases numbered 8, after V lost 4 bases and J lost 5 bases. The CDR3 runs 15 residues. Germline V lookup: CDR1 SGHNT, CDR2 YYREEE (reference sequence). The CDR3 reads CASSPRGLAEETQYF. The CDR3 coding sequence is TGTGCCAGCAGCCCGAGAGGACTAGCGGAGGAGACCCAGTACTTC.

CDR3 coding DNA: TGTGCCAGCAGCTTCTCAGGGCGGTATCAGCCCCAGCATTTT. Its translation is CASSFSGRYQPQHF. This chain joins TRBV7-9 and TRBJ1-5; possible D gene TRBD1, 5 bases. Looked up from germline, CDR1 is SEHNR and CDR2 is FQNEAQ (reference sequence). This CDR3 has 14 residues. V shed 3 bases and J shed 5 bases, with 11 bases lying between them.

The chain couples TRBV6-2 or TRBV6-3 to TRBJ2-2; the D is unclear. This CDR3 has 17 residues. V gave up 2 bases and J gave up 6 bases, with 19 bases separating them. Germline CDR1 MNHEY, CDR2 SVGEGT. Here the CDR3 DNA reads TGTGCCAGCAGTTACGGGCTGGCCAGAGAGCCCCCCGGGGAGCTGTTTTTT. Encoded protein: CASSYGLAREPPGELFF.

The rearrangement uses TRBV5-4 and TRBJ2-5; 14 bases agree with TRBD2. With 0 bases clipped from V and 4 bases from J, the junction kept 8 bases outside the gene matches. This CDR3 comprises 18 residues. Germline V lookup: CDR1 SGHNT, CDR2 YYREEE (reference sequence). CDR3 sequence (DNA): TGTGCCAGCAGCTTGGGACTAGCGGGAGGGCCCGGGACAGAGACCCAGTACTTC. Protein sequence: CASSLGLAGGPGTETQYF. The full variable domain, rest sourced from reference TRBV5-4 and TRBJ2-5, is ETGVTQSPTHLIKTRGQQVTLRCSSQSGHNTVSWYQQALGQGPQFIFQYYREEENGRGNFPPRFSGLQFPNYSSELNVNALELDDSALYLCASSLGLAGGPGTETQYFGPGTRLLVL.

The rearrangement links TRBV15 to TRBJ2-5, with a weak D call TRBD2 (6 bases). The CDR3 has 15 amino acids. The V gene's germline CDR1 is LNHNV and CDR2 YYDKDF (reference sequence). With 2 bases removed from V and 0 bases from J, the gap between germline ends came to 10 bases. CDR3 DNA sequence: TGTGCCACCAGCAGAAGGGAGGCCAACCAAGAGACCCAGTACTTC. Translation: CATSRREANQETQYF.

V and J are TRBV7-9 and TRBJ2-4; TRBD2 matches at 9 bases. This CDR3 spans 15 amino acids. Germline V gene data show CDR1 as SEHNR and CDR2 as FQNEAQ (reference sequence). The trim removed 5 bases at V and 4 bases at J, leaving 6 bases unmatched. The CDR3 nucleotides are TGTGCCAGCAGCCATCGGACTAGCGAGAAAAACATTCAGTACTTC. Its translation: CASSHRTSEKNIQYF. Filled out from reference TRBV7-9 and TRBJ2-4, the complete variable domain reads DTGVSQNPRHKITKRGQNVTFRCDPISEHNRLYWYRQTLGQGPEFLTYFQNEAQLEKSRLLSDRFSAERPKGSFSTLEIQRTEQGDSAMYLCASSHRTSEKNIQYFGAGTRLSVL.

The chain uses TRBV19 and TRBJ1-5, with D unclear. This CDR3 has 13 residues. From germline, CDR1 is LNHDA and CDR2 SQIVND (reference sequence). Trimming stripped 6 bases from V and 0 bases from J, with 6 bases between. CDR3 sequence reads: CASSPYSNQPQHF. CDR3 coding DNA: TGTGCCAGTAGCCCCTATAGCAATCAGCCCCAGCATTTT.

The CDR3 protein is CASSFAVRSSGANVLTF. CDR3 coding DNA: TGTGCCAGCAGCTTCGCCGTGAGGAGCTCTGGGGCCAACGTCCTGACTTTC. V usage is TRBV3-1 (or the pseudogene TRBV3-2) and J usage is TRBJ2-6; D is undetermined. Trimming removed 5 bases at V and 0 bases at J, with 14 bases between. Looked up from germline, CDR1 is LGHDT and CDR2 is YNNKEL (reference sequence). The CDR3 runs to 17 residues.

The chain combines TRBV10-1 with TRBJ1-4, with D tentatively TRBD1 (6 bases). CDR1 is WNHNN and CDR2 is SYGVQD in the germline V gene (reference sequence). There are 15 residues in the CDR3. Deletions cut 3 bases from V and 4 bases from J, with 12 bases between. The CDR3 nucleotides are TGCGCCAGCAGTGAAAGGGCAGGGGATAATGAAAAACTGTTTTTT. Translated: CASSERAGDNEKLFF.

The chain is built from TRBV6-5 and TRBJ1-3; D remains unclear. Trimming left V 2 bases short and J 0 bases short, with 8 bases between. This CDR3 spans 15 amino acids. CDR1 is MNHEY and CDR2 is SVGAGI in the germline V gene. The CDR3 loop reads CASSYGEGSGNTIYF. The CDR3 region has the DNA TGTGCCAGCAGTTACGGAGAGGGCTCTGGAAACACCATATATTTT.

The rearrangement joins TRBV29-1 to TRBJ1-1, with D hard to call. Trimming shortened V by 3 bases and J by 5 bases, and 4 bases separated the two germline ends. Germline values: CDR1 SQVTM, CDR2 ANQGSEA. The CDR3 is made up of 10 amino acids. CDR3 sequence: CSVDRTEAFF. The CDR3, as DNA: TGCAGCGTTGACCGGACTGAAGCTTTCTTT.